The next 9 T cell receptor beta chains were all read from a single sample in a study of cytotoxic CD8 clonotypes in ibrutinib-treated CLL. Profiling relied on immunoSEQ multiplex PCR, and the TCRdb table lists in-frame clones only, not all of them. The sample records about 97,000 clones, roughly 80% being singletons. The starting material was PBMCs, obtained after 24 months of ibrutinib treatment. The receptors were sampled from a human donor with chronic lymphocytic leukemia.

The gene calls are TRBV27 and TRBJ2-7, with 9 bases lining up with TRBD1. CDR1 is MNHEY, CDR2 SMNVEV, per germline (reference sequence). Trimming at V came to 5 bases and at J to 0 bases, leaving 14 bases not matched to a gene. This CDR3 spans 18 amino acids. The CDR3 region has the DNA TGTGCCAGCAGTACAAAACGATCGACAGGGGGAAGCTCCTACGAGCAGTACTTC. The encoded protein is CASSTKRSTGGSSYEQYF.

The chain uses TRBV5-4 and TRBJ2-5; 8 bases align to TRBD1. Germline-derived CDR1 and CDR2 are SGHNT and YYREEE (reference sequence). The CDR3 runs 14 residues. The trim removed 5 bases at V and 6 bases at J, leaving 9 bases unmatched. The CDR3 nucleotides are TGTGCCAGCAGTTCGGACAGGGCGAGAAAGACCCAGTACTTC. It is translated as CASSSDRARKTQYF.

The chain carries TRBV4-2 and TRBJ2-7; 10 nucleotides line up with TRBD1. Germline-derived CDR1 and CDR2 are LGHNA and YNFKEQ. The CDR3 loop spans 14 amino acids. The V segment lost 5 bases and the J segment 5 bases; nucleotides outside the gene matches: 6. The CDR3 loop is CASSLEDRGDEQYF. CDR3 nucleotide sequence: TGTGCCAGCAGCTTGGAGGACAGGGGGGACGAGCAGTACTTC.

The chain employs TRBV7-2 and TRBJ2-4; D is perhaps TRBD2 (5 bases). V was clipped by 2 bases and J by 7 bases, with 9 bases between them. There are 13 residues in the CDR3. Germline assignment: CDR1 SGHTA and CDR2 FQGNSA. CDR3 nucleotide sequence: TGTGCCAGCAGCTTAACTAGAAGGAACATTCAGTACTTC. The encoded protein is CASSLTRRNIQYF.

As concerns this clone: A junction boundary mismatches the germline segment, possibly from a read error. This rearrangement joins TRBV7-7 to TRBJ2-1; D gene unclear. This CDR3 has 14 amino acids. Germline CDR1 and CDR2: SSHAT and FNYEAQ (reference sequence). The CDR3 sequence: CASSLGLTYNEQFF. CDR3 bases: TGTGCTAGCAGCTTAGGGCTGACCTACAATGAGCAGTTCTTC.

J is TRBJ2-3 and V is TRBV5-1, with 7 bases aligning to TRBD2. The CDR3 totals 13 residues. The trim removed 7 bases at V and 0 bases at J, leaving 2 bases unmatched. Germline V lookup: CDR1 SGHRS, CDR2 YFSETQ. The CDR3: CASSSGSTDTQYF. DNA for the CDR3: TGCGCCAGCTCTAGCGGAAGCACAGATACGCAGTATTTT.

The V and J genes are TRBV14 and TRBJ2-3; D possibly corresponds to TRBD2 (6 bases). This CDR3 region has 16 residues. V shed 4 bases and J shed 1 base, with 15 bases lying between them. CDR1 and CDR2 from the germline V gene are SGHDN and FVKESK. The CDR3 DNA reads as TGTGCCAGCAGCCGGGTCGGGGGATTCGGCACAGATACGCAGTATTTT. It codes for CASSRVGGFGTDTQYF. The variable domain in full, completed from reference TRBV14 and TRBJ2-3, reads EAGVTQFPSHSVIEKGQTVTLRCDPISGHDNLYWYRRVMGKEIKFLLHFVKESKQDESGMPNNRFLAERTGGTYSTLKVQPAELEDSGVYFCASSRVGGFGTDTQYFGPGTRLTVL.

This clone was seen more than once but under ten times. The rearrangement uses TRBV6-5 and TRBJ1-2; 7 bases are shared with TRBD1. Losses at the gene ends were 5 bases for V and 4 bases for J; bases not matched to a gene: 4. This CDR3 spans 13 amino acids. In germline, CDR1 is MNHEY, CDR2 SVGAGI. CDR3 nucleotides: TGTGCCAGCAGTCTGACAGGGCTCTATGGCTACACCTTC. Protein sequence: CASSLTGLYGYTF.

This clone was seen many times. The rearrangement links TRBV7-2 to TRBJ1-5; D remains unclear. V was clipped by 5 bases and J by 4 bases, with 15 bases between them. Germline values: CDR1 SGHTA, CDR2 FQGNSA. This CDR3 is 15 amino acids long. CDR3 bases: TGTGCCAGCAGCAAGATGCACCGGGAAAATCAGCCCCAGCATTTT. Encoded protein: CASSKMHRENQPQHF.